This entry describes one TCR beta chain. This sample stems from a study of blood T cell repertoires in COVID-19. Overall study: The United States, Italy and Spain were the sources of the acute and convalescent COVID-19 samples. PBMCs, B-cell-depleted T cells, or T cells provided the cDNA or gDNA that made up the material.

As originally analysed: Amplification with reference gene primers provided the estimates of nucleated cell counts. The table came from immunoSEQ multiplex PCR; TCRdb's copy has only in-frame clones and leaves some out. The V and J calls and clone size are taken from that table; D and trimming were inferred from the DNA. The repertoire holds more than 95,000 clones, with approximately 89% as singletons. Germline CDR1 is MNHEY and CDR2 is SMNVEV (reference sequence). The CDR3 loop spans 15 amino acids. Germline trimming cut 7 bases from V and 2 bases from J; bases unmatched to any gene: 7. The sequenced sample was peripheral blood. The sequence was obtained from an elderly woman in a cohort sampled during active COVID-19. The chain carries TRBV27 and TRBJ2-1, with 8 bases aligning to TRBD1. CDR3 in DNA: TGTGCCAGCACCTCAGGACAGGGTCCCTACAATGAGCAGTTCTTC. Translating gives CASTSGQGPYNEQFF.